This entry is about one TCR beta chain. Recruitment covered roughly 22 US areas and drew participants whose ages spanned about 18 to 90 years. Participants were placed into cohorts based on the clinical history they reported. Sequencing was performed with immunoSEQ multiplex PCR; in TCRdb, only in-frame clones are kept and a portion is missing. The table lists over 300,000 clones, 75% to 90% of them singletons. V was clipped by 5 bases and J by 5 bases, with 10 bases between them. The CDR3 sequence is 12 residues long. CDR1 and CDR2 from the germline V gene are MDHEN and SYDVKM. These data originate in a study of blood T cell repertoires in COVID-19. Study at large: T cells, B-cell-depleted T cells, or PBMCs supplied cDNA or gDNA.

Sequencing was carried out using PBMCs or T cells enriched from blood (not recorded which). The rearrangement joins TRBV28 to TRBJ2-7; D is unclear. The TCR comes from a woman between 40 and 55 years old who had recovered from COVID-19. The CDR3 loop is CASSGSRDEQYF. The CDR3, as DNA: TGTGCCAGCAGTGGCAGTCGGGACGAGCAGTACTTC.